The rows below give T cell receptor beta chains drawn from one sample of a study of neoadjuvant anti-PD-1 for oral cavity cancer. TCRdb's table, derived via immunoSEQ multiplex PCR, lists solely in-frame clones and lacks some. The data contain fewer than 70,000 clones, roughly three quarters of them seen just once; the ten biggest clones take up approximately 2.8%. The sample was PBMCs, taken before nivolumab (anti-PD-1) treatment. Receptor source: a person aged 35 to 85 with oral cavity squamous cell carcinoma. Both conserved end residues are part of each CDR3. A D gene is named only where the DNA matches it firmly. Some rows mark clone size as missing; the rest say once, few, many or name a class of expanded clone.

cdr3_nt: TGTGCCAGCTCACCTTACCCGGGACTAGCGGGAGTAGAGACCCAGTACTTC
cdr3_aa: CASSPYPGLAGVETQYF
v_call: TRBV18
d_call: TRBD2
clone_size: .
j_call: TRBJ2-5

cdr3_nt: TGTGCCAGCAGCCACGAGGGCTGGGAGACCCAGTACTTC
cdr3_aa: CASSHEGWETQYF
v_call: TRBV7-8
d_call: .
clone_size: once
j_call: TRBJ2-5

cdr3_nt: TGTGCCAGCAGCTTATCGGAGACCCAGTACTTC
cdr3_aa: CASSLSETQYF
v_call: TRBV11-2
d_call: .
clone_size: .
j_call: TRBJ2-5

cdr3_nt: TGTGCCAGCAGAGAGAGTCTTCACTACGAGCAGTACTTC
cdr3_aa: CASRESLHYEQYF
v_call: TRBV27
d_call: .
clone_size: once
j_call: TRBJ2-7

cdr3_nt: TGTGCCAGCAGCCTCAATTGGGGAGAGACCCAGTACTTC
cdr3_aa: CASSLNWGETQYF
v_call: TRBV4-2
d_call: .
clone_size: .
j_call: TRBJ2-5

cdr3_nt: TGTGCCAGCAGCTTCCCGGGACAAGGAACCTACGAGCAGTACTTC
cdr3_aa: CASSFPGQGTYEQYF
v_call: TRBV11-2
d_call: .
clone_size: .
j_call: TRBJ2-7

cdr3_nt: TGTGCCAGCAGCTTGTTGGAAGGGATTCAGCCCCAGCATTTT
cdr3_aa: CASSLLEGIQPQHF
v_call: TRBV5-5
d_call: .
clone_size: .
j_call: TRBJ1-5

cdr3_nt: TGTGCTAGCAGCTTGGGGTTTAATGAAAAACTGTTTTTT
cdr3_aa: CASSLGFNEKLFF
v_call: TRBV7-7
d_call: .
clone_size: .
j_call: TRBJ1-4

cdr3_nt: TGCGCCAGCGGGGAGCGGGGTACTGAAGCTTTCTTT
cdr3_aa: CASGERGTEAFF
v_call: TRBV10-1
d_call: .
clone_size: few
j_call: TRBJ1-1

cdr3_nt: TGTGCCACCAGCAGAGAATTCGTCTCCTACGAGCAGTACTTC
cdr3_aa: CATSREFVSYEQYF
v_call: TRBV15
d_call: .
clone_size: .
j_call: TRBJ2-7

cdr3_nt: TGTGCCACCAGCAGAGACCTGGGTGATTCGGCTAACTATGGCTACACCTTC
cdr3_aa: CATSRDLGDSANYGYTF
v_call: TRBV15
d_call: .
clone_size: once
j_call: TRBJ1-2

cdr3_nt: TGTGCCAGCAGTGTCGAGGGACAGTCAGCTTTCTTT
cdr3_aa: CASSVEGQSAFF
v_call: TRBV2
d_call: TRBD1
clone_size: once
j_call: TRBJ1-1

cdr3_nt: TGCGCCAGCAGCTTGGCGGGTGCTAGCACAGATACGCAGTATTTT
cdr3_aa: CASSLAGASTDTQYF
v_call: TRBV5-1
d_call: .
clone_size: .
j_call: TRBJ2-3

cdr3_nt: TGTGCCAGCTCTTTGGGACTAAACAATTCACCCCTCCACTTT
cdr3_aa: CASSLGLNNSPLHF
v_call: TRBV6-5
d_call: .
clone_size: .
j_call: TRBJ1-6

cdr3_nt: TGCGCCAGCAGCTTGGTGGGGGGAGCGACCCCCTACGAGCAGTACTTC
cdr3_aa: CASSLVGGATPYEQYF
v_call: TRBV5-1
d_call: .
clone_size: few
j_call: TRBJ2-7

cdr3_nt: TGCGCCAGCAGCCAAGTAAGATTGGGAGATTCACCCCTCCACTTT
cdr3_aa: CASSQVRLGDSPLHF
v_call: TRBV4-1
d_call: .
clone_size: .
j_call: TRBJ1-6

cdr3_nt: TGTGCCAGCAGTTCAAAAGGGGCATTCGTCGGCACAGATACGCAGTATTTT
cdr3_aa: CASSSKGAFVGTDTQYF
v_call: TRBV27
d_call: .
clone_size: .
j_call: TRBJ2-3

cdr3_nt: TGCGCCAGCAGCATACGGACAGGTTTGAATCAGCCCCAGCATTTT
cdr3_aa: CASSIRTGLNQPQHF
v_call: TRBV4-1
d_call: TRBD1
clone_size: .
j_call: TRBJ1-5

cdr3_nt: TGTGCCAGCAGTTTCAAAGGGGCCGTAGATACGCAGTATTTT
cdr3_aa: CASSFKGAVDTQYF
v_call: TRBV6-6
d_call: .
clone_size: once
j_call: TRBJ2-3

cdr3_nt: TGTGCCAGTAGTATATCGGCATCCTCCTACGAGCAGTACTTC
cdr3_aa: CASSISASSYEQYF
v_call: TRBV19
d_call: .
clone_size: .
j_call: TRBJ2-7

cdr3_nt: TGTGCCAGCAGCGTCAGGTGTGGCTACACCTTC
cdr3_aa: CASSVRCGYTF
v_call: TRBV21-1
d_call: .
clone_size: .
j_call: TRBJ1-2

cdr3_nt: TGTGCCAGCAGTGACTCGAACAGGGGAGGTGGCTACACCTTC
cdr3_aa: CASSDSNRGGGYTF
v_call: TRBV6-4
d_call: TRBD1
clone_size: .
j_call: TRBJ1-2

cdr3_nt: TGCGCCAGCAGCCAAGAGGGGGAGTATAAGAATGGCTACACCTTC
cdr3_aa: CASSQEGEYKNGYTF
v_call: TRBV4-1
d_call: .
clone_size: .
j_call: TRBJ1-2

cdr3_nt: TGTGCCAGTAGTTCAAGACAGGGAGTAGCCACAGATACGCAGTATTTT
cdr3_aa: CASSSRQGVATDTQYF
v_call: TRBV19
d_call: TRBD1
clone_size: .
j_call: TRBJ2-3

cdr3_nt: TGTGCCAGCAGCCGACTGGGATCCTATAATTCACCCCTCCACTTT
cdr3_aa: CASSRLGSYNSPLHF
v_call: TRBV9
d_call: .
clone_size: .
j_call: TRBJ1-6

cdr3_nt: TGTGCCAGCAGCTTAGGCCTTCAGTCCCAGCATTTT
cdr3_aa: CASSLGLQSQHF
v_call: TRBV13
d_call: .
clone_size: once
j_call: TRBJ1-5

cdr3_nt: TGTGCCAGCAGACCTGCCGACAGGCCTCCCTACGAGCAGTACTTC
cdr3_aa: CASRPADRPPYEQYF
v_call: TRBV27
d_call: .
clone_size: .
j_call: TRBJ2-7

cdr3_nt: TGCGCCAGCAGCTTCACAGGGGTGAGCTACGAGCAGTACTTC
cdr3_aa: CASSFTGVSYEQYF
v_call: TRBV5-1
d_call: TRBD1
clone_size: .
j_call: TRBJ2-7

cdr3_nt: TGTGCCAGCACCAATTATCGGGGAAGGCGGGAAGGCGAAAAACTGTTTTTT
cdr3_aa: CASTNYRGRREGEKLFF
v_call: TRBV7-9
d_call: .
clone_size: .
j_call: TRBJ1-4

cdr3_nt: TGCGCCAGCAGCTCGGGGGGAGGACGAAACGAGCAGTACTTC
cdr3_aa: CASSSGGGRNEQYF
v_call: TRBV5-1
d_call: TRBD2
clone_size: .
j_call: TRBJ2-7

cdr3_nt: TGTGCCAGCATAACCCGGACGGAGAATAATGAAAAACTGTTTTTT
cdr3_aa: CASITRTENNEKLFF
v_call: TRBV2
d_call: .
clone_size: .
j_call: TRBJ1-4

cdr3_nt: TGCGCCAGCAGCTTGGTCCCGGGGCTCAATGAAAAACTGTTTTTT
cdr3_aa: CASSLVPGLNEKLFF
v_call: TRBV5-1
d_call: .
clone_size: .
j_call: TRBJ1-4

cdr3_nt: TGCGCCAGCAGCTTGACAGGTCCTAAGGGGACCCAGTACTTC
cdr3_aa: CASSLTGPKGTQYF
v_call: TRBV5-1
d_call: .
clone_size: .
j_call: TRBJ2-5

cdr3_nt: TGCGCCAGCAGCTTGGATGGGTACACCGGGGAGCTGTTTTTT
cdr3_aa: CASSLDGYTGELFF
v_call: TRBV5-1
d_call: .
clone_size: .
j_call: TRBJ2-2

cdr3_nt: TGCGCCAGCAGCTTGGCGGGAAACGGAAACACCATATATTTT
cdr3_aa: CASSLAGNGNTIYF
v_call: TRBV5-1
d_call: .
clone_size: .
j_call: TRBJ1-3

cdr3_nt: TGTGCCAGCAGCTTACGTAGCGGGGAGCTGTTTTTT
cdr3_aa: CASSLRSGELFF
v_call: TRBV11-3
d_call: .
clone_size: .
j_call: TRBJ2-2

cdr3_nt: TGCGCCAGCAGCTTGGACAGGGGAGGGACTGAAGCTTTCTTT
cdr3_aa: CASSLDRGGTEAFF
v_call: TRBV5-1
d_call: TRBD1
clone_size: .
j_call: TRBJ1-1

cdr3_nt: TGCGCCAGCAGCTTGGGTGACAGGGGATCACCCCTCCACTTT
cdr3_aa: CASSLGDRGSPLHF
v_call: TRBV5-1
d_call: TRBD1
clone_size: .
j_call: TRBJ1-6

cdr3_nt: TGTGCCAGCAGTTTATCCGGGCAAAAGCCCCAGCATTTT
cdr3_aa: CASSLSGQKPQHF
v_call: TRBV28
d_call: .
clone_size: .
j_call: TRBJ1-5

cdr3_nt: TGCGCCAGCAGGGGGGGAGGAGGGAATGAGCAGTTCTTC
cdr3_aa: CASRGGGGNEQFF
v_call: TRBV10-2
d_call: .
clone_size: .
j_call: TRBJ2-1

cdr3_nt: TGCGCCAGCAGCCACCCGGGACAGGGGAACACTGAAGCTTTCTTT
cdr3_aa: CASSHPGQGNTEAFF
v_call: TRBV5-1
d_call: TRBD1
clone_size: .
j_call: TRBJ1-1

cdr3_nt: TGTGCCAGCAGCTTAGACTCACGCACTGAAGCTTTCTTT
cdr3_aa: CASSLDSRTEAFF
v_call: TRBV7-2
d_call: .
clone_size: .
j_call: TRBJ1-1

cdr3_nt: TGTGCCAGCAGCGTAGGGGCTCAAGAGACCCAGTACTTC
cdr3_aa: CASSVGAQETQYF
v_call: TRBV9
d_call: .
clone_size: .
j_call: TRBJ2-5

cdr3_nt: TGTGCCAGCAGTGAAAAGGGGAACACTGAAGCTTTCTTT
cdr3_aa: CASSEKGNTEAFF
v_call: TRBV6-1
d_call: .
clone_size: .
j_call: TRBJ1-1

cdr3_nt: TGCGCCAGCAGCTGGAGGCTTAACTATGGCTACACCTTC
cdr3_aa: CASSWRLNYGYTF
v_call: TRBV5-1
d_call: .
clone_size: .
j_call: TRBJ1-2

cdr3_nt: TGTGCCAGCTCAAGCAGGGGGCGATTTGAGAAAGATACGCAGTATTTT
cdr3_aa: CASSSRGRFEKDTQYF
v_call: TRBV18
d_call: TRBD1
clone_size: .
j_call: TRBJ2-3

cdr3_nt: TGTGCCAGTCGGACAGGCATGAACACTGAAGCTTTCTTT
cdr3_aa: CASRTGMNTEAFF
v_call: TRBV28
d_call: TRBD1
clone_size: .
j_call: TRBJ1-1

cdr3_nt: TGTGCCAGCAGTGAGGGGGCGTACAATGAGCAGTTCTTC
cdr3_aa: CASSEGAYNEQFF
v_call: TRBV6-4
d_call: .
clone_size: .
j_call: TRBJ2-1

cdr3_nt: TGTGCCTGGGGCGCGGGGGAGTACGAGCAGTACTTC
cdr3_aa: CAWGAGEYEQYF
v_call: TRBV30
d_call: TRBD2
clone_size: .
j_call: TRBJ2-7